This T cell receptor beta chain was recorded in a study of tumor-infiltrating lymphocytes in primary liver carcinoma. Study results and limitations: Tumors had a top-250-clone fraction that was significantly higher than blood (p = 0.039). Only about 7-24% of top clones were detected in each of the five tumor regions. Tumor-adjacent and tumor-blood pairs shared less of their repertoires than tumor region pairs shared.

Germline values: CDR1 GTSNPN, CDR2 SVGIG (reference sequence). V was shortened by 8 bases and J by 0 bases, with 17 bases between the two germline ends. This CDR3 is built from 14 residues. DNA and RNA were both co-extracted from 20-30 mg of bulk tissue that had not been sorted. At least ten counts were recorded for this clonotype. No antigen is known for it. A primer in the constant region served to generate TCR beta cDNA from 450 to 600 ng of total RNA. Construction of TCR beta libraries relied on three successive nested multiplex PCR rounds employing slightly modified ARM-PCR. The two initial PCR rounds, approximately 10 cycles each, used TRBV1-TRBV30 forward and C-beta reverse primers. TCRdb re-derived calls from the multiplex PCR reads in MiXCR, one entry per CDR3 protein. The sample holds around 78,000 distinct CDR3 sequences, about 64% seen once.

This receptor was identified in a woman aged 60-70 years with primary liver carcinoma and hepatitis B virus infection. The rearrangement links TRBV30 to TRBJ2-7, with a tentative D call TRBD1 (5 bases). Sequencing was performed on liver tumor tissue from sampling region 4. Subset indicated: tumor region T4, right-lateral pole. The CDR3 bases are TGTGCCGCGAAACACTGGGGCAACTCCTACGAGCAGTACTTC. This encodes CAAKHWGNSYEQYF.